This TCR beta chain was recorded in a study of T-cell memory formation after mild COVID-19 (dated by TCRdb to the early 2020s). Regarding the complete study: TCR sequence clusters from the two donors were largely donor specific. In a couple of donors, T-cell clones that expanded and contracted after mild COVID-19 were followed by sequencing TCRalpha and TCRbeta repertoires longitudinally. Two young, previously healthy adult volunteers made up the cohort, one male and one female.

Sequencing took place on an Illumina NovaSeq 6000. Using 5'RACE with constant-segment primers, TCRalpha and TCRbeta cDNA libraries were constructed, with sample barcodes and unique molecular identifiers added in the process. Trizol reagent was used to extract RNA from every sample. Amplification of the libraries took two PCR steps, and the second step added a second sample barcode plus Illumina TruSeq adapters. The libraries were sequenced on an Illumina NovaSeq using 2 x 150 bp paired-end reads. On the study's bioinformatics: Demultiplexing of reads and collapsing into UMI-guided consensus sequences were performed with migec v1.2.7. With mixcr v2.1.11, UMI consensuses were aligned to TRA and TRB V and J templates and assembled into clonotypes. A clonotype was counted as expanded or contracted only if both edgeR and NoisET called the change significant, with noise models trained on biological replicates. For edgeR calls, a false discovery rate-adjusted p below 0.01 and a log2 fold-change threshold of 1 were applied. PCA with hierarchical clustering of max-normalized trajectories of the 1000 most abundant clonotypes was used as exploratory dynamics analysis. Separately sequenced CD4+ and CD8+ repertoires were used to assign a CD4 or CD8 phenotype to each responding clone. TCRdb reran the public reads through fastp at Q25 and MiXCR, keeping productive beta chains. Rows are unified per CDR3 protein, each entry keeping the most common DNA and genes. The V and J calls and clone size come from TCRdb's table, not from the authors' own analysis. The table for this sample lists around 390,000 distinct CDR3 sequences; roughly 15% of them were counted only once. The ten top clones hold 20% to 25% of the sample.

This clonotype came up many times. Its cognate antigen has yet to be identified. No base-level quality is on record; no much larger clone is a single base apart. PBMCs were isolated by Ficoll-Paque density gradient centrifugation. CDR1 and CDR2 are drawn from the germline V gene: SGHRS, YFSETQ. Cut back by 0 bases and 2 bases, the V and J ends lie 10 bases apart. There are 15 amino acids in the CDR3, from cysteine to phenylalanine inclusive. Just CDR3 DNA is preserved here, 45 bases in frame from base 1. Results and caveats for the whole study, not just this receptor: SARS-CoV-2 specificity of the second-wave clones peaking on day 37 was not confirmed. The study included only a couple of mild cases, and larger cohorts that include severe cases with pre-infection samples were judged to be necessary. Balanced CD4/CD8 phenotypes were observed for clones contracting from day 15 to 85, whereas a bias towards CD4+ was observed for a second wave of clones expanding from day 15 to 37. Contracting CD4+ clones turned up mainly in the CM and EM memory subsets, whereas EMRA was where CD8+ clones were enriched. The detection of some responding clones in pre-infection memory suggests that pre-existing cross-reactive memory T cells joined the SARS-CoV-2 response.

Sequenced sample: PBMCs or a T cell subset sorted from them (not recorded which). The sequence derives from a man younger than 35 who had mild COVID-19 (a few samples of this study predate the infection). The sample titles of this study are shuffled in the database, so cell type and time point are left out; the donor was told from shared clones. The chain links TRBV5-1 with TRBJ2-3; no D segment can be confidently identified. The sequenced DNA: TGCGCCAGCAGCTTGGGACACCCTAACACAGATACGCAGTATTTT. It encodes CASSLGHPNTDTQYF. With the portions outside the CDR3 filled from the reference TRBV5-1 and TRBJ2-3 genes, the complete variable region becomes KAGVTQTPRYLIKTRGQQVTLSCSPISGHRSVSWYQQTPGQGLQFLFEYFSETQRNKGNFPGRFSGRQFSNSRSEMNVSTLELGDSALYLCASSLGHPNTDTQYFGPGTRLTVL.